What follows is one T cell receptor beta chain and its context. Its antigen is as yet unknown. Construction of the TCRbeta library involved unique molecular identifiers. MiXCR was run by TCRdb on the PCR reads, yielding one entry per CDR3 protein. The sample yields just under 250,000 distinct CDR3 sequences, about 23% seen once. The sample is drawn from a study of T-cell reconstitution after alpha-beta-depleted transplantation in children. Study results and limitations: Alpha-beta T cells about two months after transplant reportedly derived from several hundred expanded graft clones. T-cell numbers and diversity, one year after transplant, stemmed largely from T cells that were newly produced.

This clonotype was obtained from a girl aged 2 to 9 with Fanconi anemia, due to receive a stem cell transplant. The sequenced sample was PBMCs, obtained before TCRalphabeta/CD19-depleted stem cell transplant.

The CDR3 region is CSVEVRDTYEQYF. The CDR3 coding sequence is TGCAGCGTTGAGGTGAGGGATACCTACGAGCAGTACTTC. The J gene is TRBJ2-7, the V gene TRBV29-1, with TRBD2 as a possible D gene (5 bases). The germline V gene has CDR1 SQVTM and CDR2 ANQGSEA. V was cut by 3 bases and J by 2 bases, with 11 bases left in between. The CDR3 sequence is 13 residues long.